The 22 T cell receptor beta chains listed next were all sequenced from one sample in a study of cytomegalovirus exposure and HLA in healthy donors. The PCR was carried out with 60 Vbeta primers and 13 Jbeta primers. Using immunoSEQ multiplex PCR, the repertoire was profiled, and TCRdb retains in-frame clones only, with some absent. The sample lists 80,000 to 100,000 clones; around 84% were seen once. Sequences were obtained from PBMCs. Receptors were obtained from a human donor in good health.

This clone was found once. The chain joins TRBV7-2 to TRBJ1-1; no firm D call. CDR3 length: 17 residues. CDR1 SGHTA and CDR2 FQGNSA come from the germline V gene. The V gene lost 2 bases and the J gene lost 0 bases, with 16 bases spanning the gap. For the CDR3, the DNA is TGTGCCAGCAGCTTAATTGCGGGAACCTCCATGAACACTGAAGCTTTCTTT. This translates into CASSLIAGTSMNTEAFF.

The genes are TRBV6-1 and TRBJ2-5, with TRBD1 matching over 9 bases. Gene TRBJ2-7 matches the end of the DNA better, so the J call may be wrong. Germline V gene lookup returns CDR1 MNHNS and CDR2 SASEGT. CDR3 length equals 13 residues. CDR3 bases: TGTGCCAGCAGGACAGGGGGGTCCTACGAGCAGTACTTC. Translation gives CASRTGGSYEQYF.

This chain uses TRBV11-1 with TRBJ2-1, with D perhaps matching TRBD2 (5 bases). The CDR3 has 14 residues. V was pared by 5 bases and J by 8 bases, with 16 bases between. The V gene's germline CDR1 is SGHAT and CDR2 FQDESV (reference sequence). In DNA, the CDR3 is TGTGCCAGCAGCAACACGGGGAGTTTCGATGAGCAGTTCTTC. It specifies CASSNTGSFDEQFF.

The chain combines TRBV19 with TRBJ2-2; maybe TRBD2 (5 bases). Trimming left V 2 bases short and J 5 bases short, with 6 bases between. The CDR3 loop spans 13 amino acids. The germline gives CDR1 LNHDA, CDR2 SQIVND (reference sequence). CDR3 loop: CASSIRGTGELFF. The CDR3 DNA sequence: TGTGCCAGTAGTATAAGAGGGACCGGGGAGCTGTTTTTT.

The rearrangement joins TRBV5-1 to TRBJ1-1, with 7 bases lining up with TRBD1. The V segment lost 3 bases and the J segment 5 bases; nucleotides outside the gene matches: 7. CDR1 is SGHRS, CDR2 YFSETQ, per germline. The CDR3 covers 14 residues. The CDR3 sequence is CASSSRTGQTEAFF. The CDR3 nucleotides read TGCGCCAGCAGCTCTCGGACAGGACAGACTGAAGCTTTCTTT. Variable domain in full (rest from reference TRBV5-1 and TRBJ1-1): KAGVTQTPRYLIKTRGQQVTLSCSPISGHRSVSWYQQTPGQGLQFLFEYFSETQRNKGNFPGRFSGRQFSNSRSEMNVSTLELGDSALYLCASSSRTGQTEAFFGQGTRLTVV.

The V gene is TRBV27, the J gene TRBJ1-1; tentative D call: TRBD1 (6 bases). The CDR3 runs to 13 residues. Germline loops: CDR1 MNHEY, CDR2 SMNVEV (reference sequence). V lost 2 bases, J lost 4 bases, and 8 bases lay in between. The CDR3 protein is CASSLLGATEAFF. As DNA, the CDR3 is TGTGCCAGCAGTTTACTGGGGGCCACTGAAGCTTTCTTT.

The chain carries TRBV5-1 and TRBJ1-1, with 8 bases fitting TRBD1. The V gene's germline CDR1 is SGHRS and CDR2 YFSETQ. After removal of 4 bases from V and 5 bases from J, the junction contained 4 bases not matched to a gene. The CDR3 runs to 13 residues. The chain's CDR3 is CASSKTGETEAFF. CDR3 bases: TGCGCCAGCAGCAAGACAGGGGAGACTGAAGCTTTCTTT.

The V and J genes are TRBV11-2 and TRBJ2-1, with TRBD2 identical over 8 bases. There are 15 residues in the CDR3. V shed 0 bases and J 5 bases; nucleotides not matched to a gene: 3. Germline V CDR1 and CDR2: SGHAT, FQNNGV. The CDR3 region is CASSLDGGVDNEQFF. CDR3 coding DNA: TGTGCCAGCAGCTTAGACGGGGGGGTCGACAATGAGCAGTTCTTC.

The chain links TRBV18 to TRBJ1-5; TRBD1 aligns across 7 bases. Looked up from germline, CDR1 is KGHSH and CDR2 is LQKENI. This CDR3 contains 16 residues. J gave up 2 bases and V 3 bases, and 7 bases lay outside the gene matches. The CDR3 protein is CASSPLQGSGNQPQHF. In DNA, the CDR3 is TGTGCCAGCTCACCCTTACAGGGGTCCGGCAATCAGCCCCAGCATTTT.

The chain employs TRBV28 and TRBJ2-7, with 8 bases aligning to TRBD1. After removal of 9 bases from V and 7 bases from J, the junction contained 17 bases not matched to a gene. Germline-derived CDR1 and CDR2 are MDHEN and SYDVKM. CDR3 length: 15 amino acids. The chain's CDR3 is CASTPGGAPSGEQYF. The CDR3, as DNA: TGTGCCAGTACTCCAGGGGGCGCCCCCAGCGGTGAGCAGTACTTC.

The chain carries TRBV9 and TRBJ2-7; 9 nucleotides match TRBD1. V trimming: 0 bases; J trimming: 0 bases; junction bases outside the gene matches: 1. The CDR3 extends over 15 amino acids. CDR1 and CDR2 from the germline V gene are SGDLS and YYNGEE. The CDR3 coding sequence is TGTGCCAGCAGCGTAGGGACAGGGGCCTCCTACGAGCAGTACTTC. Its protein is CASSVGTGASYEQYF.

V usage is TRBV5-1 and J usage is TRBJ1-2, with 10 bases fitting TRBD1. From germline, CDR1 is SGHRS and CDR2 YFSETQ. The CDR3 runs 14 residues. Germline trimming cut 4 bases from V and 2 bases from J; bases unmatched to any gene: 2. This chain's CDR3 is CASSRTGGNYGYTF. The CDR3 DNA is TGCGCCAGCAGCCGGACAGGGGGGAACTATGGCTACACCTTC.

The sample holds a few counts of this clone. The V and J genes are TRBV30 and TRBJ1-1; perhaps TRBD1 as D (6 bases). The V gene's germline CDR1 is GTSNPN and CDR2 SVGIG (reference sequence). With 4 bases removed from V and 12 bases from J, the gap between germline ends came to 18 bases. CDR3 size: 12 residues. The CDR3 nucleotides are TGTGCCTGGACTCATCAGGGGACATCTACTTTCTTT. This gives the protein CAWTHQGTSTFF.

The rearrangement joins TRBV5-1 to TRBJ2-1; D possibly corresponds to TRBD2 (6 bases). The germline V gene has CDR1 SGHRS and CDR2 YFSETQ. This CDR3 has 14 amino acids. The V end was cut by 5 bases, the J end by 8 bases, with 17 bases between. The CDR3 DNA sequence: TGCGCCAGCAGTCCACGGGGGACTCCCGATGAGCAGTTCTTC. Its translation: CASSPRGTPDEQFF.

The chain uses TRBV19 and TRBJ2-1; 7 bases fit TRBD1. V lost 6 bases and J lost 9; bases outside the gene matches: 11. The V gene's germline CDR1 is LNHDA and CDR2 SQIVND (reference sequence). The CDR3 length is 14 residues. Here the CDR3 DNA reads TGTGCCAGTAGATACCAGGGGGTCCGGGGTGAGCAGTTCTTC. This gives the protein CASRYQGVRGEQFF.

The rearrangement uses TRBV4-1 and TRBJ1-3; weak D call: TRBD1 (5 bases). The germline CDR1 and CDR2 sequences are MGHRA and YSYEKL. The CDR3 runs to 14 residues. V was clipped by 0 bases and J by 9 bases, with 12 bases between them. The CDR3 coding sequence is TGCGCCAGCAGCCAAGAGAGCGGAGGGGCCACCATATATTTT. It specifies CASSQESGGATIYF.

The chain recombines TRBV28 with TRBJ2-7, with TRBD2 as a possible D gene (5 bases). Germline assignment: CDR1 MDHEN and CDR2 SYDVKM. Trimming pared 6 bases from V and 2 bases from J, leaving 11 bases between. The CDR3 totals 13 residues. The CDR3 nucleotides read TGTGCCAGCAGGGTCGCGGGTGCCTACGAGCAGTACTTC. Its protein product is CASRVAGAYEQYF.

The chain carries TRBV5-1 and TRBJ2-1; D not resolved. The V gene lost 0 bases and the J gene lost 15 bases, with 16 bases spanning the gap. The CDR3 totals 13 residues. Germline values: CDR1 SGHRS, CDR2 YFSETQ. The CDR3 DNA is TGCGCCAGCAGCTTGGATTTATCGCCCGAGTGGTTCTTC. Encoded protein: CASSLDLSPEWFF.

This chain joins TRBV7-6 and TRBJ2-6; perhaps TRBD2 as D (5 bases). This CDR3 comprises 16 residues. CDR1 SGHVS and CDR2 FNYEAQ come from the germline V gene. Trimming pared 5 bases from V and 4 bases from J, leaving 15 bases between. CDR3 sequence reads: CASSRFRGSGANVLTF. CDR3 sequence (DNA): TGTGCCAGCAGCCGGTTTCGAGGGTCCGGGGCCAACGTCCTGACTTTC.

The chain links TRBV30 to TRBJ1-5, with TRBD1 matching over 8 bases. V shed 5 bases and J 2 bases; nucleotides not matched to a gene: 2. This CDR3 has 13 amino acids. Germline V CDR1 and CDR2: GTSNPN, SVGIG (reference sequence). The chain's CDR3 is CAWGQGGNQPQHF. DNA of the CDR3: TGTGCCTGGGGACAGGGTGGCAATCAGCCCCAGCATTTT.

This rearrangement joins TRBV12-5 to TRBJ2-1; tentative D call: TRBD2 (5 bases). Trimming left V 1 base short and J 10 bases short, with 8 bases between. Germline assignment: CDR1 LGHNT and CDR2 FRNRAP. There are 12 residues in the CDR3. The CDR3 nucleotides read TGTGCTAGTGGTTTGGGCCCGGGAGAGCAGTTCTTC. This gives the protein CASGLGPGEQFF. The whole variable domain, remainder taken from reference TRBV12-5 and TRBJ2-1, is DARVTQTPRHKVTEMGQEVTMRCQPILGHNTVFWYRQTMMQGLELLAYFRNRAPLDDSGMPKDRFSAEMPDATLATLKIQPSEPRDSAVYFCASGLGPGEQFFGPGTRLTVL.

The chain carries TRBV28 and TRBJ2-2; 12 nucleotides line up with TRBD2. The ends lost 4 bases at V and 4 bases at J; junction bases unmatched: 7. In germline, CDR1 is MDHEN, CDR2 SYDVKM. This CDR3 is built from 17 residues. This CDR3 is CASSSLAGGSGTGELFF. The CDR3 DNA sequence: TGTGCCAGCAGTTCCCTAGCGGGAGGGAGCGGCACCGGGGAGCTGTTTTTT.